This T cell receptor beta chain appears in the sequencing data of a study of blood T cell repertoires in COVID-19. Study details: Acute and convalescent COVID-19 samples came from the United States, Italy and Spain.

The CDR3 consists of 16 residues. Germline loops: CDR1 SGHTA, CDR2 FQGTGA. V gave up 5 bases and J gave up 6 bases; unmatched junction bases: 9. Those enrolled in Seattle joined during active infection and were followed longitudinally afterward. Authors' analysis steps: Amplification of reference gene primers provided the estimated nucleated cell counts. Assay: immunoSEQ multiplex PCR; the TCRdb copy retains only in-frame clones and omits some. D and trimming were read from the DNA, whereas the V and J calls and clone size are those reported in that table. The table has 69,000 or so clones, under 85% seen once.

V gene TRBV7-3 combines with J gene TRBJ2-2; 10 nucleotides line up with TRBD1. The source of this sequence is a man in his forties or fifties with COVID-19, enrolled during active disease. The sequenced sample consisted of peripheral blood. DNA of the CDR3: TGTGCCAGCAGCCAGTCCGGACAGGGGGAAGCCGGGGAGCTGTTTTTT. Amino acid sequence: CASSQSGQGEAGELFF.